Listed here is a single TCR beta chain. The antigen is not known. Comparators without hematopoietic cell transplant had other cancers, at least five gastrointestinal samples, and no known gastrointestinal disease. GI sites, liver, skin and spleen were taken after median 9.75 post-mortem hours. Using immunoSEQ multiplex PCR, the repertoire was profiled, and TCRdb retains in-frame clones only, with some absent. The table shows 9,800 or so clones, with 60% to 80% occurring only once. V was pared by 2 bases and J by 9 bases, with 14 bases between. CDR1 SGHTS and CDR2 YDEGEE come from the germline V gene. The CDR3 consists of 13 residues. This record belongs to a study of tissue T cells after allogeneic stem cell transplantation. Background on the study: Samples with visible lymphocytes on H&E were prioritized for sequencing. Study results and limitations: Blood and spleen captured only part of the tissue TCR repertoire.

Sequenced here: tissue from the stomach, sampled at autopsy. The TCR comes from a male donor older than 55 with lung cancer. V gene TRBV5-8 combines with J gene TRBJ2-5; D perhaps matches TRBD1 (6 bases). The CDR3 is CASSFGLSGAQYF. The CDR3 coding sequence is TGTGCCAGCAGCTTTGGACTTTCAGGGGCCCAGTACTTC.